This T cell receptor beta chain was sequenced in a study of blood T cell repertoires in COVID-19. Overall study context: From the United States, Italy and Spain came samples of acute and convalescent COVID-19. PBMCs, B-cell-depleted T cells, or T cells were the source of the cDNA or gDNA that made up the material.

J lost 0 bases, V lost 4 bases, and 5 bases had no gene match. The CDR3 consists of 16 residues. Germline values: CDR1 SGHRS, CDR2 YFSETQ. Two negative PCRs, clearance, or symptom resolution were required of recovered Cohort 3 donors. In the authors' workflow: Estimation of nucleated cell counts was performed using reference gene primer amplification. Repertoires were generated with immunoSEQ multiplex PCR, while TCRdb's copy carries only in-frame clones and drops some. V and J calls and clone size come straight from that table; D and trimming were deduced from the DNA. The sample lists a few hundred thousand clones, over 80% seen once, with less than 1.5% in the top ten.

The sequence was collected from a man aged 30-40 years who had recovered from COVID-19. The V call is TRBV5-1, the J call TRBJ2-1; TRBD1 aligns across 9 bases. Material for sequencing was PBMCs or T cells enriched from blood (not recorded which). In DNA, the CDR3 is TGCGCCAGCAGCCCTGGACAGGGGACCTCCTACAATGAGCAGTTCTTC. Residues: CASSPGQGTSYNEQFF.